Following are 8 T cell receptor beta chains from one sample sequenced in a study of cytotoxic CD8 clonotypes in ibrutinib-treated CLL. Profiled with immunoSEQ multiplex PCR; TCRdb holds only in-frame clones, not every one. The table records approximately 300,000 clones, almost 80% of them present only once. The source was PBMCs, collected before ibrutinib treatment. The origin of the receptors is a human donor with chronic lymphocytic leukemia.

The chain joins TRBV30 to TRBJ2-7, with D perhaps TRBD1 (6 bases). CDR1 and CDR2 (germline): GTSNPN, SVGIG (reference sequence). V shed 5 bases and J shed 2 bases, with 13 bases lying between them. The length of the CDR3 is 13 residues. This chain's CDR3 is CAWGAGDTYEQYF. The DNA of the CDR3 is TGTGCCTGGGGGGCAGGGGACACCTACGAGCAGTACTTC. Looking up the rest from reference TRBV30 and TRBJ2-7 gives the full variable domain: SQTIHQWPATLVQPVGSPLSLECTVEGTSNPNLYWYRQAAGRGLQLLFYSVGIGQISSEVPQNLSASRPQDRQFILSSKKLLLSDSGFYLCAWGAGDTYEQYFGPGTRLTVT.

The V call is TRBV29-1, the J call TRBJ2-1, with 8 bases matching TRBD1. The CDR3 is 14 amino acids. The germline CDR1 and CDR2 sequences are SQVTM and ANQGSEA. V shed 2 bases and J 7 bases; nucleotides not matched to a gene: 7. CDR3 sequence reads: CSVESRDRFNEQFF. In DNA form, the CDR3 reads TGCAGCGTTGAATCACGGGACAGGTTTAATGAGCAGTTCTTC.

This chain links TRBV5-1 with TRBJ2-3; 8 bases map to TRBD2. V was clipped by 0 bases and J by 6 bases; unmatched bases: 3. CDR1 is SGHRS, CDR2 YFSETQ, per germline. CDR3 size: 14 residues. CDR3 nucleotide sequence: TGCGCCAGCAGCTTGGAAAGCGGGAGTGATACGCAGTATTTT. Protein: CASSLESGSDTQYF.

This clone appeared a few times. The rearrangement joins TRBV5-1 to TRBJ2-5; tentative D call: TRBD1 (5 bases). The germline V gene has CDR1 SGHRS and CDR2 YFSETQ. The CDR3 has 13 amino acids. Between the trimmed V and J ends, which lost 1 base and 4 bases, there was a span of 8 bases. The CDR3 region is CASSLTQGETQYF. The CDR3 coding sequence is TGCGCCAGCAGCTTGACGCAGGGAGAGACCCAGTACTTC.

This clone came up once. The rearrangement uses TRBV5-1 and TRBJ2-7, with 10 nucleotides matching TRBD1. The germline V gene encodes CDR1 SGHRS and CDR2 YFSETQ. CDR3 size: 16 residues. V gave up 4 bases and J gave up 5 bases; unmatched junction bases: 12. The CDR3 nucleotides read TGCGCCAGCAGCCCCTACCGACAGGGGGCGGGCAACGAGCAGTACTTC. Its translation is CASSPYRQGAGNEQYF.

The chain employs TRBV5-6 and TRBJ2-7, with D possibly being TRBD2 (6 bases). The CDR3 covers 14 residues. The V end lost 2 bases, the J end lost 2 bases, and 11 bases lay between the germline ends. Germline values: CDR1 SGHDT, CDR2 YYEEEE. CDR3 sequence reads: CASSFRDWTYEQYF. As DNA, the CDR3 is TGTGCCAGCAGCTTCCGGGACTGGACCTACGAGCAGTACTTC.

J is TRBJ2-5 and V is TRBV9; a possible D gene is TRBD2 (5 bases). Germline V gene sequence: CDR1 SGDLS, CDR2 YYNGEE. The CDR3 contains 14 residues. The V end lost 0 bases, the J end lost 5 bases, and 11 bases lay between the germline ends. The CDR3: CASSVGSSLETQYF. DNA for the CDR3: TGTGCCAGCAGCGTAGGGTCTAGCCTCGAGACCCAGTACTTC.

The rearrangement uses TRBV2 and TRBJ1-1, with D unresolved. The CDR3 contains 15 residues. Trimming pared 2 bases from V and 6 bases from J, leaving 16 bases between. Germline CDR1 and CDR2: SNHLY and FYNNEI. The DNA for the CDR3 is TGTGCCAGCAGTGAATTTCCGGCCAAAGGCGCTGAAGCTTTCTTT. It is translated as CASSEFPAKGAEAFF.